The 3 T cell receptor beta chains listed next were all sequenced from one sample in a study of graft-versus-host responses after intestinal transplantation. Generated by immunoSEQ multiplex PCR, the TCRdb table keeps only in-frame clones and is missing some. The sample contains around 29,000 clones, around nine tenths of which appear only once. The sample in question was PBMCs, obtained 450 to 460 days after intestinal transplantation. These receptor sequences come from a human patient who received an intestinal transplant, so some T cells may come from the graft donor.

The CDR3 DNA sequence: TGTGCCAGCGTCAGGTCCTATAATTCACCCCTCCACTTT. It specifies CASVRSYNSPLHF. V usage is TRBV6-1 and J usage is TRBJ1-6; D unresolved. Germline loops: CDR1 MNHNS, CDR2 SASEGT. CDR3 length: 13 residues. The V end lost 8 bases, the J end lost 1 base, and 6 bases lay between the germline ends.

This clone occurred a few times. The V call is TRBV7-2, the J call TRBJ2-4, with TRBD2 identical over 12 bases. The CDR3 sequence is 18 residues long. The germline CDR1 and CDR2 sequences are SGHTA and FQGNSA. The ends lost 4 bases at V and 0 bases at J; junction bases unmatched: 7. The CDR3 here is CASSSSGGVSLAKNIQYF. The CDR3 DNA is TGTGCCAGCAGCTCTAGCGGGGGGGTGTCGCTAGCCAAAAACATTCAGTACTTC.

The chain couples TRBV30 to TRBJ2-2; D not resolved. The germline CDR1 and CDR2 sequences are GTSNPN and SVGIG (reference sequence). The V end was cut by 3 bases, the J end by 4 bases, with 12 bases between. The CDR3 runs 14 residues. The CDR3 spells CAWRRGYSTGELFF. DNA for the CDR3: TGTGCCTGGAGGCGAGGTTATAGCACCGGGGAGCTGTTTTTT.